What follows is one T cell receptor beta chain and its context. The sample holds many counts of this clonotype. The antigen this receptor binds is unknown. No clone much larger than this one lies a single base away; base qualities are absent. The data derive from a study of regulatory T cells in long-lasting Graves disease (dated by TCRdb to about 2021). Broadly, across the study: Patients with newly diagnosed Graves' disease had been on antithyroid drugs for under 3 months. Patients with persistent Graves' disease were compared with patients with newly diagnosed Graves' disease using TCR sequencing and RNA sequencing of peripheral blood. The study took place in China and was registered as a clinical trial. TCR sequencing covered 13 persistent and roughly 20 newly diagnosed Graves' disease patients, around 35 samples in total.

The time point label, read with the paper, signifies: newly diagnosed GD, antithyroid drugs for less than 3 months. For both TCR sequencing and RNA sequencing, RNA was extracted from PBMCs in TRIzol. Graves' disease was diagnosed according to American Thyroid Association guidelines. The patients came from an endocrinology department in Xi'an, China. Each patient gave approximately 9 milliliters of peripheral blood, collected in an EDTA anticoagulant tube. Ficoll Paque Plus density gradient separation was used to isolate PBMCs, and no further T cell sorting was performed. An Agilent 2100 Bioanalyzer and agarose gel were used to assess RNA quality, and a NanoDrop 2000 was used to measure RNA concentration. The germline V gene encodes CDR1 LGHDT and CDR2 YNNKEL (reference sequence). After removal of 0 bases from V and 4 bases from J, the junction retains 8 bases not matched to a gene. From the cysteine through the phenylalanine, the CDR3 covers 17 amino acids. Just CDR3 DNA is preserved here, 51 bases in frame from base 1.

Library preparation was by multiplex PCR. The sequencer was an Illumina HiSeq 4000. TCR beta libraries were built with iRepertoire HTBI primers and Arm-PCR amplification of CDR3 regions. Before sequencing, the PCR products underwent gel purification. Processing in the source paper ran as follows. Gene usage analysis of CDR3 amino acid clonotypes used the roughly 60 TRBV and around 14 TRBJ segments found across samples. COPE and FqMerger were used to merge the filtered high-quality paired reads into contigs. BLAST was used to align contigs to the IMGT TRBV, TRBD and TRBJ reference genes, and CDR3 was defined following IMGT. Any clonotype with a frequency above 0.1% was classified as a highly expanded clone. Shannon entropy served as the measure of repertoire diversity, while the Gini coefficient captured V-J evenness. Public clonotypes were defined as clonotypes shared by more than one individual. The raw public data were reprocessed by TCRdb itself: fastp quality trimming at Q25, MiXCR clonotype calling, in-frame beta chains only. Each CDR3 protein gets just one entry, which takes the most common genes and DNA from the rows behind it. These V and J calls derive from TCRdb rather than the authors' analysis. This sample comprises 580,000 or so distinct CDR3 sequences, about 16% of them detected only once. Jointly, the top ten make up 12% of the sample.

Overall study results and their limits: Compared with newly diagnosed patients, persistent Graves' disease patients had lower TCR Shannon entropy and fewer highly expanded clones, which suggests clonal expansion. Persistent patients shared more public clonotypes among themselves (over 2,500) than newly diagnosed patients did (nearly 1,000). The authors acknowledged the small sample size as a limitation that may reduce accuracy. Preferential use of TRBV28, TRBJ1-2 and TRBJ2-5 was observed in persistent disease, whereas TRBV20-1 and TRBJ2-1 were favored in newly diagnosed disease. Sequencing and analysis were restricted to the TCR beta chain. The study examined only peripheral blood because the primary lesion, thyroid tissue, could not be accessed.

These data were likewise used in another study, on T cells in Graves' hyperthyroidism and ophthalmopathy. In that second paper, the authors write: Stable Graves' hyperthyroidism was defined as the absence of progression to ophthalmopathy over 18 months of follow-up. Hyperthyroidism patients were aged 18 to 65 years and newly diagnosed, with disease duration of less than 2 months. Exclusion was applied to patients with uncontrolled infections, other autoimmune diseases, pregnancy or lactation. Diagnoses relied on clinical symptoms, serum thyroxine and TRAb, thyroid ultrasound and orbital computed tomography. For the first round of RT-PCR on the TCR CDR3, the HTBI primer set was used together with the Qiagen OneStep RT-PCR kit. Most expanded thyroid clonotypes (frequency above 0.001) were also detected in blood, a finding suggesting that blood repertoires may reflect thyroid immune responses. Ophthalmopathy was separated from stable hyperthyroidism by a 13 V-J signature model, with approximately 85% sensitivity and around 81% specificity obtained in cross-validation and 80%/75% obtained in testing. In validation, the model predicted progression to ophthalmopathy with about 71% sensitivity and 72% to 75% specificity, a median of 6.5 months before onset. To identify TCR V-J signatures that set the groups apart, the researchers used a discovery cohort of 100 patients, made up of under 45 with Graves' ophthalmopathy and 57 with stable Graves' hyperthyroidism. Prospective prediction of ophthalmopathy was tested in an independent validation cohort consisting of 18 to 20 hyperthyroidism patients and approximately 16 patients who later progressed to ophthalmopathy. The 75 to 100 discovery patients were randomly split 7:3 into training and test sets. In addition, the study compared T-cell repertoires in thyroid tissue and in blood from a handful of Graves' hyperthyroidism patients. Once sampling was done, hyperthyroidism patients were given methimazole at a starting dose of 30 mg daily, whereas ophthalmopathy patients were given high-dose intravenous methylprednisolone. Libraries were constructed in a second round of multiplex PCR, after which size selection and purification were carried out. Sequencing of the libraries was done on an Illumina HiSeq2000 using paired-end 100 bp reads. SOAPnuke was used to process the raw data, with reads discarded if the reads contained adapters or uncalled bases, had a mean Phred below 15, or lacked an exact constant-primer or identifier match. High-quality paired reads were merged with COPE v1.2.5, and unique nucleotide sequences were defined as clonotypes. Clonotypes were aligned to IMGT TRBV, TRBD and TRBJ reference segments using MiTCR v1.1. The analysis was restricted to V-J combinations with a frequency above 0.0001, which together covered just over 98% of the repertoires. A TCS score was defined as the ratio between F50 (clonal expansion) and ExV (chaos), using BLOSUM62-based TCRdist between CDR3 peptides within each V-J. Welch's t-statistics and random forest reduced around 520 V-J features to roughly 13, which were used in a naive Bayes classifier (R e1071). Sample size was not statistically predetermined, and blinding of investigators to group allocation was not performed. The paper reports TCR Vbeta CDR3 sequencing of more than 120 peripheral blood samples: approximately 43 ophthalmopathy, under 85 hyperthyroidism and approximately 17 progressor patients.

The TCR sequence derives from a man between 18 and 35 years old with Graves disease. Donor details come from another sample of the same person, matched by shared clones. Source: peripheral blood mononuclear cells (PBMCs), taken at new diagnosis, from a patient treated with antithyroid drugs. The chain couples TRBV3-1 to TRBJ1-1, and 10 junction bases match TRBD1. The CDR3 in this case is CASSQEIFGTGVTEAFF. In nucleotides, the sequence is TGTGCCAGCAGCCAAGAGATATTCGGGACAGGGGTCACTGAAGCTTTCTTT.